Below are 26 T cell receptor beta chains sequenced from a single sample in a study of T cells in Graves' hyperthyroidism and ophthalmopathy. The investigators amplified TCR beta CDR3 regions from RNA transcripts. HTBI primers were used for first-round RT-PCR of the TCR CDR3. TCRdb reprocessed the multiplex PCR reads via MiXCR and lists one record per CDR3 protein. The sample lists about 560,000 distinct CDR3 sequences; about a sixth were seen once. Sequenced material: blood. These receptors were taken from a woman under 30 with Graves' hyperthyroidism.

This clonotype occurred a few times. The chain recombines TRBV20-1 with TRBJ2-1; TRBD1 might be the D (6 bases). Trimming took 3 bases from V and 1 from J, leaving 16 bases between them. The CDR3 extends over 16 amino acids. The germline CDR1 and CDR2 sequences are DFQATT and SNEGSKA (reference sequence). This chain's CDR3 is CSASISPGQSYNEQFF. CDR3 DNA sequence: TGCAGTGCTAGTATCTCTCCAGGACAGTCCTACAATGAGCAGTTCTTC.

The chain joins TRBV27 to TRBJ2-5; TRBD1 or TRBD2 may be the D gene (5 bases each). V was shortened by 5 bases and J by 0 bases, with 16 bases between the two germline ends. This CDR3 comprises 16 residues. Germline loops: CDR1 MNHEY, CDR2 SMNVEV (reference sequence). This chain's CDR3 is CASSPSGRPYQETQYF. The CDR3 region has the DNA TGTGCCAGCAGTCCTTCGGGACGGCCGTACCAAGAGACCCAGTACTTC.

The genes are TRBV5-1 and TRBJ1-4, with a weak D call TRBD1 (5 bases). This CDR3 region has 15 residues. V was pared by 4 bases and J by 7 bases, with 17 bases between. CDR1 SGHRS and CDR2 YFSETQ come from the germline V gene. For the CDR3, the DNA is TGCGCCAGCAGCGGGCAGGGAGGATTAGGTGAAAAACTGTTTTTT. Translated: CASSGQGGLGEKLFF.

This clonotype has more than one count but fewer than ten. The V call is TRBV27, the J call TRBJ2-1; D is tentatively TRBD1 or TRBD2 (6 bases each). Germline CDR1 is MNHEY and CDR2 is SMNVEV (reference sequence). This CDR3 has 14 residues. With 0 bases removed from V and 9 bases from J, the gap between germline ends came to 12 bases. The CDR3 DNA is TGTGCCAGCAGTTTATCACAGGGAGGCCGTGAGCAGTTCTTC. This codes for CASSLSQGGREQFF.

This clonotype occurred a few times. This chain joins TRBV6-2 or TRBV6-3 and TRBJ2-3; tentatively, D is TRBD2 (5 bases). The germline CDR1 and CDR2 sequences are MNHEY and SVGEGT. Trimming shortened V by 0 bases and J by 2 bases, and 12 bases separated the two germline ends. The CDR3 extends over 16 amino acids. CDR3 sequence reads: CASSYSKRSYTDTQYF. The CDR3 region has the DNA TGTGCCAGCAGTTACTCGAAGCGGTCATACACAGATACGCAGTATTTT.

The chain carries TRBV6-5 and TRBJ2-4; D unclear. The V gene's germline CDR1 is MNHEY and CDR2 SVGAGI. Trimming removed 2 bases from V and 8 bases from J, with 10 bases in between. The CDR3 consists of 13 residues. CDR3 bases: TGTGCCAGCAGTTACGTTCTTGGGGACATTCAGTACTTC. Amino acids: CASSYVLGDIQYF.

In this sample, this clonotype turned up a few times. The CDR3 region has the DNA TGTGCCAGCAGCTCGAGCGGGGGGGCCCGTTTCGATACGCAGTATTTT. This encodes CASSSSGGARFDTQYF. The J gene is TRBJ2-3, the V gene TRBV7-9; TRBD2 matches 10 bases. The V gene's germline CDR1 is SEHNR and CDR2 FQNEAQ (reference sequence). After removal of 4 bases from V and 6 bases from J, the junction contained 10 bases not matched to a gene. The CDR3 covers 16 residues.

This clonotype was counted at least ten times. The chain employs TRBV6-2 or TRBV6-3 and TRBJ2-7; no definite D call. The CDR3 contains 13 residues. The germline CDR1 and CDR2 sequences are MNHEY and SVGEGT. V shed 6 bases and J shed 0 bases, with 9 bases lying between them. This CDR3 is CASSYRPSYEQYF. The CDR3 nucleotides are TGTGCCAGCAGCTACCGGCCCTCCTACGAGCAGTACTTC.

This clonotype was counted a few times. V gene TRBV27 combines with J gene TRBJ1-4, with D maybe TRBD1 (5 bases). The V end was cut by 8 bases, the J end by 8 bases, with 18 bases between. The CDR3 spans 14 residues. Looked up from germline, CDR1 is MNHEY and CDR2 is SMNVEV (reference sequence). The CDR3 reads CASRLWGDGEKLFF. The CDR3 DNA follows: TGTGCCAGCCGCCTCTGGGGGGATGGAGAAAAACTGTTTTTT.

This clonotype has only a few counts. The V call is TRBV27, the J call TRBJ2-1; D may be TRBD2 (6 bases). Germline V gene sequence: CDR1 MNHEY, CDR2 SMNVEV (reference sequence). V dropped 2 bases and J dropped 0 bases, with 11 bases sitting between them. The CDR3 covers 16 residues. The CDR3 nucleotides are TGTGCCAGCAGTTTAAATAGCGGACACTCCTACAATGAGCAGTTCTTC. Translating it yields CASSLNSGHSYNEQFF.

This clonotype was recorded once. Possible read error: a much larger clone is one base away. The V gene is TRBV27, the J gene TRBJ2-1, with TRBD1 identical over 7 bases. CDR1 and CDR2 from the germline V gene are MNHEY and SMNVEV (reference sequence). This CDR3 is built from 15 residues. CDR3 loop: CVSSFDRVGYNEQFF. Here the CDR3 DNA reads TGTGTCAGCAGTTTTGACAGGGTGGGTTACAATGAGCAGTTCTTC.

The chain joins TRBV28 to TRBJ2-1, with D perhaps matching TRBD1 (7 bases). V lost 2 bases and J 7 bases, leaving 18 bases between the germline ends. The CDR3 totals 16 residues. Germline assignment: CDR1 MDHEN and CDR2 SYDVKM. The CDR3 DNA reads TGTGCCAGCAGTTTAGGGGTCTTTTCAGGGGGGAATGAGCAGTTCTTC. Its translation is CASSLGVFSGGNEQFF.

This clonotype was counted a few times. The chain recombines TRBV7-9 with TRBJ2-1; 8 nucleotides match TRBD1. The CDR3 totals 16 residues. V lost 4 bases, J lost 6 bases, and 11 bases stayed unmatched. Germline V CDR1 and CDR2: SEHNR, FQNEAQ (reference sequence). The CDR3 loop reads CASSSHRDRNGNEQFF. For the CDR3, the DNA is TGTGCCAGCAGCTCCCACCGGGACAGGAACGGCAATGAGCAGTTCTTC.

This clonotype has only a few counts. This chain uses TRBV28 with TRBJ2-5, with D unresolved. CDR3 length: 15 amino acids. Germline loops: CDR1 MDHEN, CDR2 SYDVKM. Trimming cost V 4 bases and J 4 bases, with 16 bases left between them. The CDR3 sequence is CASSSSSKGSETQYF. In DNA, the CDR3 is TGTGCCAGCAGTTCCTCTAGTAAGGGTTCAGAGACCCAGTACTTC.

Points on this clonotype: A read error may explain this, as a much larger clone is one base away. V usage is TRBV7-2 and J usage is TRBJ2-7; perhaps D is TRBD1 or TRBD2 (6 bases each). V shed 5 bases and J shed 2 bases, with 13 bases lying between them. The CDR3 is 14 amino acids. The germline V gene has CDR1 SGHTA and CDR2 FQGNSA. Written as DNA, the CDR3 is TGTGCCAGCAGCCGGGGGCCGTGGCCCTACGAGCAGTACTTC. This encodes CASSRGPWPYEQYF.

This clonotype was counted at least ten times. The chain is built from TRBV7-9 and TRBJ2-5; a weak D match, TRBD2 (5 bases). The CDR3 length is 14 residues. Deletions cut 4 bases from V and 1 base from J, with 10 bases between. CDR1 is SEHNR, CDR2 FQNEAQ, per germline (reference sequence). CDR3 amino acids: CASSSGLTQETQYF. Here the CDR3 DNA reads TGTGCCAGCAGCTCCGGACTGACCCAAGAGACCCAGTACTTC. Supplemented by reference TRBV7-9 and TRBJ2-5, the full variable domain reads DTGVSQNPRHKITKRGQNVTFRCDPISEHNRLYWYRQTLGQGPEFLTYFQNEAQLEKSRLLSDRFSAERPKGSFSTLEIQRTEQGDSAMYLCASSSGLTQETQYFGPGTRLLVL.

The genes are TRBV6-1 and TRBJ2-1, with 8 bases fitting TRBD2. The length of the CDR3 is 15 residues. V shed 5 bases and J 2 bases; nucleotides not matched to a gene: 5. Germline CDR1 is MNHNS and CDR2 is SASEGT. The CDR3 here is CASSRGGRPYNEQFF. The CDR3 bases are TGTGCCAGCAGTCGCGGGGGGAGACCCTACAATGAGCAGTTCTTC.

The genes are TRBV12-3 or TRBV12-4 and TRBJ1-3; TRBD1 agrees at 8 bases. There are 15 residues in the CDR3. The ends lost 4 bases at V and 1 base at J; junction bases unmatched: 3. CDR3 in DNA: TGTGCCAGCAGTTGGGACAGGCTTTCTGGAAACACCATATATTTT. It specifies CASSWDRLSGNTIYF.

This clonotype was found many times. The V call is TRBV28, the J call TRBJ2-7; D is possibly TRBD2 (6 bases). With 3 bases removed from V and 0 bases from J, the gap between germline ends came to 15 bases. The CDR3 contains 16 residues. The germline gives CDR1 MDHEN, CDR2 SYDVKM. Here the CDR3 DNA reads TGTGCCAGCAGTTTTTCCTTGCGGGAATACTCCTACGAGCAGTACTTC. Residues: CASSFSLREYSYEQYF.

This clonotype has at least ten counts. The gene calls are TRBV29-1 and TRBJ2-3; D not resolved. Germline loops: CDR1 SQVTM, CDR2 ANQGSEA. The CDR3 consists of 13 residues. V was shortened by 4 bases and J by 2 bases, with 10 bases between the two germline ends. CDR3 DNA sequence: TGCAGCGTTGGGGGTCGGTTCACAGATACGCAGTATTTT. Protein: CSVGGRFTDTQYF.

This clonotype has at least ten counts. CDR3 nucleotide sequence: TGTGCCAGCAGTTCCTTCCGGGACACTATAAACACCGGGGAGCTGTTTTTT. Protein product: CASSSFRDTINTGELFF. The rearrangement links TRBV6-1 to TRBJ2-2, with D possibly matching TRBD1 (6 bases). The CDR3 loop spans 17 amino acids. Trimming cost V 5 bases and J 2 bases, with 18 bases left between them. The V gene's germline CDR1 is MNHNS and CDR2 SASEGT.

This clonotype was observed at least ten times. This chain links TRBV6-2 or TRBV6-3 with TRBJ1-5; no clear D gene. This CDR3 has 13 residues. Trimming left V 2 bases short and J 2 bases short, with 4 bases between. The germline CDR1 and CDR2 sequences are MNHEY and SVGEGT. CDR3 nucleotide sequence: TGTGCCAGCAGTTACCTAGGCAATCAGCCCCAGCATTTT. This codes for CASSYLGNQPQHF.

There are many counts of this clonotype. The rearrangement links TRBV20-1 to TRBJ2-1, with a possible D match to TRBD2 (6 bases). Between the trimmed V and J ends, which lost 2 bases and 4 bases, there was a span of 15 bases. Per germline, CDR1 DFQATT and CDR2 SNEGSKA (reference sequence). The CDR3 is 15 amino acids. The CDR3 coding sequence is TGCAGTGCTAGAATCGGAGGAGGGATGTACAATGAGCAGTTCTTC. Its translation is CSARIGGGMYNEQFF.

The chain uses TRBV5-1 and TRBJ1-2; D is perhaps TRBD1 (5 bases). This CDR3 is 14 amino acids long. CDR1 and CDR2 from the germline V gene are SGHRS and YFSETQ. V gave up 6 bases and J gave up 7 bases, with 19 bases separating them. The CDR3 loop is CASTLNTQGSGYTF. Here the CDR3 DNA reads TGCGCCAGCACCTTAAACACTCAGGGATCTGGCTACACCTTC. The whole variable domain, remainder taken from reference TRBV5-1 and TRBJ1-2, is KAGVTQTPRYLIKTRGQQVTLSCSPISGHRSVSWYQQTPGQGLQFLFEYFSETQRNKGNFPGRFSGRQFSNSRSEMNVSTLELGDSALYLCASTLNTQGSGYTFGSGTRLTVV.

The J gene is TRBJ1-4, the V gene TRBV10-3; the D is unclear. Germline CDR1 ENHRY, CDR2 SYGVKD. This CDR3 comprises 12 residues. V lost 9 bases and J 4 bases, leaving 9 bases between the germline ends. The CDR3 DNA sequence: TGTGCCATTGGCATTGATAATGAAAAACTGTTTTTT. Translation: CAIGIDNEKLFF.

This clonotype was seen more than once but under ten times. J is TRBJ2-1 and V is TRBV9, with 10 bases lining up with TRBD2. The CDR3 consists of 18 residues. Per germline, CDR1 SGDLS and CDR2 YYNGEE. Trimming removed 1 base from V and 0 bases from J; junction bases left unmatched: 7. In DNA, the CDR3 is TGTGCCAGCAGCGTAACTGCTAGCGGGGGAAACTCCTACAATGAGCAGTTCTTC. Encoded protein: CASSVTASGGNSYNEQFF.